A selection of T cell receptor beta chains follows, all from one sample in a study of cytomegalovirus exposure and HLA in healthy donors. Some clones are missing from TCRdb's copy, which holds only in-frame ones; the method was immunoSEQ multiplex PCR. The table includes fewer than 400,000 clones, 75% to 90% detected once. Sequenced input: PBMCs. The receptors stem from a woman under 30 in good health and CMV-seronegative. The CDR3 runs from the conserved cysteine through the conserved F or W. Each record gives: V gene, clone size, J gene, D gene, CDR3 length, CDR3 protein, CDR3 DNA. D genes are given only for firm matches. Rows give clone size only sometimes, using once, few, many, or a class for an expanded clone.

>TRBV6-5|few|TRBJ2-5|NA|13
CASSYSPGETQYF
TGTGCCAGCAGTTACTCTCCGGGGGAGACCCAGTACTTC
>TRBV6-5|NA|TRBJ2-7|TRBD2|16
CASSYSRLAGTYEQYF
TGTGCCAGCAGTTACTCGAGGCTAGCGGGGACCTACGAGCAGTACTTC
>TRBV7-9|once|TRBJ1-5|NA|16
CASSSGGSTINQPQHF
TGTGCCAGCAGCTCCGGAGGCAGTACAATCAATCAGCCCCAGCATTTT
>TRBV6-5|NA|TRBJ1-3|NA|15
CASSFLQGSGNTIYF
TGTGCCAGCAGCTTTCTTCAGGGTTCCGGAAACACCATATATTTT
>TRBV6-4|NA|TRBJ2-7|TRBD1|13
CASKTGSTYEQYF
TGTGCCAGTAAGACAGGGAGTACCTACGAGCAGTACTTC
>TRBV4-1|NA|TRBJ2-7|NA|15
CASSQDQQGSSEQYF
TGCGCCAGCAGCCAAGATCAACAGGGTAGCTCCGAGCAGTACTTC
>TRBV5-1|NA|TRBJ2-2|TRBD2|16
CASSLGLAENTGELFF
TGCGCCAGCAGCTTGGGACTAGCGGAAAACACCGGGGAGCTGTTTTTT
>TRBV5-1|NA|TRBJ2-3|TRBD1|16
CASSLGRGQGPDTQYF
TGCGCCAGCAGCTTGGGCAGGGGGCAAGGTCCAGATACGCAGTATTTT
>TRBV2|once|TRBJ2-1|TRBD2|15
CASSPRTSGYNEQFF
TGTGCCAGCAGTCCCAGGACTAGCGGCTACAATGAGCAGTTCTTC
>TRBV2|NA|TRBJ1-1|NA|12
CASSESGTEAFF
TGTGCCAGCAGTGAATCGGGGACTGAAGCTTTCTTT
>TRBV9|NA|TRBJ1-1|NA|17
CASSVDEGRWANTEAFF
TGTGCCAGCAGCGTAGACGAGGGTCGCTGGGCGAACACTGAAGCTTTCTTT
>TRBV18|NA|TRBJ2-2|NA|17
CASSPNRDGTRSGELFF
TGTGCCAGCTCACCCAACCGGGACGGGACACGCAGCGGGGAGCTGTTTTTT
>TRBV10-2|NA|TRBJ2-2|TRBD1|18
CASLGRTGEKTVTGELFF
TGCGCCAGCCTGGGTAGGACAGGGGAAAAAACGGTCACCGGGGAGCTGTTTTTT
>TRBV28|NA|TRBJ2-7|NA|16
CASSLMRPSELYEQYF
TGTGCCAGCAGTTTGATGAGGCCTAGCGAGCTTTACGAGCAGTACTTC
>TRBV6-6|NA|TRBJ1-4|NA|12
CASSYSAGERFF
TGTGCCAGCAGTTACTCGGCAGGGGAAAGGTTTTTT
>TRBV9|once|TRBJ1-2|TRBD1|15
CASSATRGLREGYTF
TGTGCCAGCAGCGCTACGAGGGGGCTAAGGGAAGGCTACACCTTC
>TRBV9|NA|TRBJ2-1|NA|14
CASSVGLDYNEQFF
TGTGCCAGCAGCGTAGGGTTAGACTACAATGAGCAGTTCTTC
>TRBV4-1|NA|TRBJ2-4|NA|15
CASSQRILAKNIQYF
TGCGCCAGCAGCCAGAGGATTCTAGCCAAAAACATTCAGTACTTC
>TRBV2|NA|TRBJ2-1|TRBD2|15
CASAGTTQIQDEQFF
TGTGCCAGCGCCGGGACTACCCAGATTCAGGATGAGCAGTTCTTC
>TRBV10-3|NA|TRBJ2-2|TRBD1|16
CAISVRDSVDTGELFF
TGTGCCATCAGTGTCCGGGACAGTGTGGACACCGGGGAGCTGTTTTTT
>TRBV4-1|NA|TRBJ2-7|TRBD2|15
CASSPVSGASYEQYF
TGCGCCAGCAGCCCGGTTAGCGGGGCCTCCTACGAGCAGTACTTC
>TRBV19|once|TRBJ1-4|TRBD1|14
CASSPGTGREKLFF
TGTGCCAGTAGTCCAGGGACAGGGCGAGAAAAACTGTTTTTT
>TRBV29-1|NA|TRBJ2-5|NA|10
CSVGEETQYF
TGCAGCGTTGGCGAGGAGACCCAGTACTTC
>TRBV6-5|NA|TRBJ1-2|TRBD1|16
CASSYLRQGGNYGYTF
TGTGCCAGCAGTTACCTCCGACAGGGTGGGAACTATGGCTACACCTTC